The sequence of this T cell receptor beta chain was determined in a study of siplizumab effects on memory and regulatory T cells. Deletions cut 0 bases from V and 7 bases from J, with 9 bases between. This CDR3 has 13 residues. CDR1 is KGHSH, CDR2 LQKENI, per germline. Clones were read by immunoSEQ multiplex PCR, and TCRdb kept only the in-frame ones, dropping some. The table records about 120,000 clones, 93% of them present only once. Material: non-Treg CD4+ T cells sorted from blood. This TCR was sampled from a human donor in good health. The chain is built from TRBV18 and TRBJ1-1; D gene uncertain. The CDR3: CASSPPERDEAFF. The CDR3 coding sequence is TGTGCCAGCTCACCACCGGAACGAGATGAAGCTTTCTTT.